This paragraph reports one TCR beta chain. What it recognizes is unknown. This specimen belongs to a study of Ad26.COV2.S vaccination and SARS-CoV-2 variants. Study background: A COV1001 Ad26.COV2.S trial-arm participant provided the sample. Each vaccinee took Ad26.COV2.S intramuscularly, once or twice 56 days apart.

This table comes from immunoSEQ multiplex PCR, and its TCRdb copy is limited to in-frame clones, with some not included. The sample lists about 410,000 clones; more than 85% were seen once. The study's findings and limits: Non-spike TCR breadth showed similarity between vaccine and placebo recipients. Substantial breadth was reportedly displayed by spike-specific CD8+ and CD4+ T cell responses after vaccination.

Treatment here: 15 to 20 received Ad26.COV2.S at low or high dose, single or two shots; 5 received placebo; per-sample allocation not given. Day 63 after the first injection of vaccine or placebo was the sampling time. This clonotype was obtained from a person aged 18-60 years who received the Ad26.COV2.S COVID-19 vaccine or a placebo. The source material was peripheral blood, sampled in a trial of Ad26.COV2.S vaccine versus placebo.

The CDR3 sequence: CASRYLQARQFF. The DNA for the CDR3 is TGTGCCAGCAGATACCTCCAGGCACGGCAGTTCTTC. The V and J genes are TRBV12-3 or TRBV12-4 and TRBJ2-1; no reliable D call. The V gene lost 6 bases and the J gene lost 12 bases, with 15 bases spanning the gap. The CDR3 is made up of 12 amino acids.